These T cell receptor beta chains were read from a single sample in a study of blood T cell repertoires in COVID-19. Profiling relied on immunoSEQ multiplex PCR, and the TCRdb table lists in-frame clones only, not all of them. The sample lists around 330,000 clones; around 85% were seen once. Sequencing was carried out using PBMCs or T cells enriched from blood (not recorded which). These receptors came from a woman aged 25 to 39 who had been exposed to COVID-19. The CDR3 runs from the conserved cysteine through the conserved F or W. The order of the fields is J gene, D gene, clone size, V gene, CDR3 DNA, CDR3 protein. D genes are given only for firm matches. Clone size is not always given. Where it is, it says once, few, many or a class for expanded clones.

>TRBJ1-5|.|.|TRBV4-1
TGCGCCAGCAGCCAGAGGGAGGGCAATCAGCCCCAGCATTTT
CASSQREGNQPQHF
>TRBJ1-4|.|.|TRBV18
TGTGCCAGCTCACCCAGACGGGATGAAAAACTGTTTTTT
CASSPRRDEKLFF
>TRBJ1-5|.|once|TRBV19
TGTGCCAGTAGTCGTACACAGAATCAGCCCCAGCATTTT
CASSRTQNQPQHF
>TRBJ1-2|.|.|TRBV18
TGTGCCAGCTCACCCCGTTCCGGGGGATATGAAGGCTACACCTTC
CASSPRSGGYEGYTF
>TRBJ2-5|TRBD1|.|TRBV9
TGTGCCAGCAGCCTGTGGGGACAGGGGCAAGAGACCCAGTACTTC
CASSLWGQGQETQYF
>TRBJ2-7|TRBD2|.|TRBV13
TGTGCCAGCAGCCCCGTACTAGCGGGAGTTTACGAGCAGTACTTC
CASSPVLAGVYEQYF
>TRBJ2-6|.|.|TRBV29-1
TGCAGCGTTATCTTAGGGGAAAACTCTGGGGCCAACGTCCTGACTTTC
CSVILGENSGANVLTF
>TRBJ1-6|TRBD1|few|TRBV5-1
TGCGCCAGCAGCTCAGGGGGCCCATATGAGTCACCCCTCCACTTT
CASSSGGPYESPLHF
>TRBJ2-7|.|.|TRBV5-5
TGTGCCAGCAGCTCCATCCAGGGAGGAGATTACGAGCAGTACTTC
CASSSIQGGDYEQYF
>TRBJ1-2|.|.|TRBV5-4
TGTGCCACCTTTACCCCTTCCCGCGCCTATGGCTACACCTTC
CATFTPSRAYGYTF
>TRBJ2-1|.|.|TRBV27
TGTGCCAGCAGTTTAACTAGGGATGAGCAGTTCTTC
CASSLTRDEQFF
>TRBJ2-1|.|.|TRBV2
TGTGCCAGCAGCGTAAGCGCTCAGTTCTTC
CASSVSAQFF
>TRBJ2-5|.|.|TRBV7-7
TGTGCTAGCAGCTTAGGGCTAGGCCAAGAGACCCAGTACTTC
CASSLGLGQETQYF
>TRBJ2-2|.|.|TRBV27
TGTGCCAGCAGTTTACTCAGACCGGCGGTCGGGGAGCTGTTTTTT
CASSLLRPAVGELFF
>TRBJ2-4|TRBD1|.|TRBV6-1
TGTGCCAGCAGTGATCCGGGACAGGGGGCGCCCCCCAAAAACATTCAGTACTTC
CASSDPGQGAPPKNIQYF
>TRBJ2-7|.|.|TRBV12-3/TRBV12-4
TGTGCCAGCAGTTTATTGGAGGGCTACGAGCAGTACTTC
CASSLLEGYEQYF
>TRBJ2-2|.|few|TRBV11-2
TGTGCCAGCAGCTTGGGCTTAATAGGGAACACCGGGGAGCTGTTTTTT
CASSLGLIGNTGELFF
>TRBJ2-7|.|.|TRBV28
TGTGCCAGCAGTTTCTATCACTACCAGAGGCCGACTTACGAGCAGTACTTC
CASSFYHYQRPTYEQYF
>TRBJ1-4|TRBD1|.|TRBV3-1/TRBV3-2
TGTGCCAGCAGCCAAGATTTCCCCCGGGACAGGGGTGAAAAACTGTTTTTT
CASSQDFPRDRGEKLFF
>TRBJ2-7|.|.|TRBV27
TGTGCCAGCAGTTCCCACCGAGGGGGGGTAATGATCTACGAGCAGTACTTC
CASSSHRGGVMIYEQYF
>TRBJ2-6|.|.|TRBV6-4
TGTGCCAGCAGTGACTCGCGGGGTGGGGCCAACGTCCTGACTTTC
CASSDSRGGANVLTF
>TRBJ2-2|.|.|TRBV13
TGTGCCAGCACCTATCAGGGGAGCACCGGGGAGCTGTTTTTT
CASTYQGSTGELFF
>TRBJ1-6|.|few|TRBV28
TGTGCCAGCAGACTCACAGGGTTTTACCTCCACTTT
CASRLTGFYLHF
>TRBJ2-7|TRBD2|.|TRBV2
TGTGCCAGTGGGACTAGCGGGATTGGCGAGCAGTACTTC
CASGTSGIGEQYF
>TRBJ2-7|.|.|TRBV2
TGTGCCAGCAGTGAGGGTTCAGGGTCCTTTGGGGAGCAGTACTTC
CASSEGSGSFGEQYF
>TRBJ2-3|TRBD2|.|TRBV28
TGTGCCAGCAGCCGGGGGGGGGCGCAAACAGATACGCAGTATTTT
CASSRGGAQTDTQYF
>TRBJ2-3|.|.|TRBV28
TGTGCCAGGATCCCAGACAGACAAGCTTTAGATACGCAGTATTTT
CARIPDRQALDTQYF
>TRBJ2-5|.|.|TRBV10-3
TGTGCCGTGGCCCTTGCAGGGGAAGAGACCCAGTACTTC
CAVALAGEETQYF
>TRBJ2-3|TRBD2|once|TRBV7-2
TGTGCCAGCAGCTTAGAGGCGGGGGGGGGCTCGAATACGCAGTATTTT
CASSLEAGGGSNTQYF
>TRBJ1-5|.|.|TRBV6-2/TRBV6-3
TGTGCCAGCAGTCTTAGACAGGTTTTTACGGGTCAGCCCCAGCATTTT
CASSLRQVFTGQPQHF
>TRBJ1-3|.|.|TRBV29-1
TGCAGCGTTGTCGTCTCTGGAAACACCATATATTTT
CSVVVSGNTIYF
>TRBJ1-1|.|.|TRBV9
TGTGCCAGCAGCGGGGGGGAGTACACTGAAGCTTTCTTT
CASSGGEYTEAFF
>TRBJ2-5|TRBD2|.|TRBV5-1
TGCGCCAGCAGCTTGGCTAACAGCGGGAGGGATTTTGGGGAGACCCAGTACTTC
CASSLANSGRDFGETQYF